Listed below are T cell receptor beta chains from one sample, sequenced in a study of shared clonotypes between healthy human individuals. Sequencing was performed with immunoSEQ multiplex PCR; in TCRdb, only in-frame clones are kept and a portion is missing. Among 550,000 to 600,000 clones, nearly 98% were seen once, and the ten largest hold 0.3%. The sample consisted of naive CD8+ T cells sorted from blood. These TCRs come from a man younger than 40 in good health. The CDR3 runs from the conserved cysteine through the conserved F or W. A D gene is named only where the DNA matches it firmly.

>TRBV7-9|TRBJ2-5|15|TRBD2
CASSLVAGGPETQYF
TGTGCCAGCAGCTTAGTTGCGGGAGGGCCAGAGACCCAGTACTTC
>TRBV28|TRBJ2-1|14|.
CASSSYRRTNFEFF
TGTGCCAGCAGTTCTTACCGACGGACTAATTTCGAGTTCTTC
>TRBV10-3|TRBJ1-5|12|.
CAISEDNQPQHF
TGTGCCATCAGCGAAGATAATCAGCCCCAGCATTTT
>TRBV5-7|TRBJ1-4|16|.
CASSTTLCPNLQKLFF
TGTGCCAGCAGCACCACCCTCTGTCCCAACCTCCAAAAACTGTTTTTT
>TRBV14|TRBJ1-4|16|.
CASSQGLGLSNEKLFF
TGTGCCAGCAGCCAAGGGTTGGGGTTATCGAATGAAAAACTGTTTTTT
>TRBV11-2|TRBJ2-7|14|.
CASSEPGTYYEQYF
TGTGCCAGCAGCGAACCTGGGACCTACTACGAGCAGTACTTC
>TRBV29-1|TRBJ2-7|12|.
CSVGGDTYEQYF
TGCAGCGTTGGGGGCGATACCTACGAGCAGTACTTC
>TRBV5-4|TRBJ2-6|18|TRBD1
CASTVLGDRFSGANVLTF
TGTGCCAGCACCGTTTTGGGGGACAGGTTCTCTGGGGCCAACGTCCTGACTTTC
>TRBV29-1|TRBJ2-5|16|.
CSVEGANNELGETQYF
TGCAGCGTTGAGGGGGCCAACAATGAACTCGGGGAGACCCAGTACTTC
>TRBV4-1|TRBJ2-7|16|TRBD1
CASSQEGTGKDDEQYF
TGCGCCAGCAGCCAAGAAGGGACAGGGAAAGATGACGAGCAGTACTTC
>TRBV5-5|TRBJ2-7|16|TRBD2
CASSFAGRGSSYEQYF
TGTGCCAGCAGCTTCGCCGGGAGGGGGAGCTCCTACGAGCAGTACTTC
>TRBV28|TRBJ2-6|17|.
CASSFEGSLSGANVLTF
TGTGCCAGCAGTTTCGAGGGGTCCCTCTCTGGGGCCAACGTCCTGACTTTC
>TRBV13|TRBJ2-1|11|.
CASSFSNEQFF
TGTGCCAGCAGCTTCAGCAATGAGCAGTTCTTC
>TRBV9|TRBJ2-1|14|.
CASSVHGARDEQFF
TGTGCCAGCAGCGTACACGGGGCCAGGGATGAGCAGTTCTTC
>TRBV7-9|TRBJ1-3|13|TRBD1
CASMRTGRNTIYF
TGTGCCAGCATGCGGACAGGGCGCAACACCATATATTTT
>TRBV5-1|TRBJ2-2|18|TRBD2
CASSSVIRLAGASGELFF
TGCGCCAGCAGCTCAGTGATTCGACTAGCGGGAGCCTCCGGGGAGCTGTTTTTT
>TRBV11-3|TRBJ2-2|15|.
CASSLDRGNTGELFF
TGTGCCAGCAGCTTAGACAGGGGGAACACCGGGGAGCTGTTTTTT
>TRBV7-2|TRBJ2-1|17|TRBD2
CASSLGEGLRHEDEQFF
TGTGCCAGCAGCTTAGGGGAGGGACTCCGGCACGAGGATGAGCAGTTCTTC
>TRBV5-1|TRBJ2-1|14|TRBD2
CASSLEGRAGEQFF
TGCGCCAGCAGCTTGGAAGGGAGGGCCGGGGAGCAGTTCTTC
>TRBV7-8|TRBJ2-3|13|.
CASSLWLTDTQYF
TGTGCCAGCAGCTTATGGCTCACAGATACGCAGTATTTT
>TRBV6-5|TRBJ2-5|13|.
CASSYPGGETQYF
TGTGCCAGCAGTTATCCAGGGGGGGAGACCCAGTACTTC
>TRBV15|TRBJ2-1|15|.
CATSIYRVSYNEQFF
TGTGCCACCAGCATTTACAGGGTTTCCTACAATGAGCAGTTCTTC